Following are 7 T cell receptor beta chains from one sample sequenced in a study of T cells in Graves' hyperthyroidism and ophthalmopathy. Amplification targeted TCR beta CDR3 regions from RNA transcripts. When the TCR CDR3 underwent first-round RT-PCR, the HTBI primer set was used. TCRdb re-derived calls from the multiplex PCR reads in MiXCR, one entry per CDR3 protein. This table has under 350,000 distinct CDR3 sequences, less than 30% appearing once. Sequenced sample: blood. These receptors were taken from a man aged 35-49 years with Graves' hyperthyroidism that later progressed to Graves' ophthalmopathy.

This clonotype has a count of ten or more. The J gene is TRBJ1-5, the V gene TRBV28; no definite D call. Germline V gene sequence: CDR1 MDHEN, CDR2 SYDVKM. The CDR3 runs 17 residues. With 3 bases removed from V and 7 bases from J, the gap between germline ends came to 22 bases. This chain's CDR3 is CASSFNPGVGGWQPQHF. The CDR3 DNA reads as TGTGCCAGCAGTTTTAACCCCGGGGTGGGAGGTTGGCAGCCCCAGCATTTT.

CDR3 sequence (DNA): TGTGCCAGCAGTTTTGTTACAGGGGCCAACAATCAGCCCCAGCATTTT. The encoded protein is CASSFVTGANNQPQHF. The J gene is TRBJ1-5, the V gene TRBV12-3 or TRBV12-4; 7 nucleotides align to TRBD1. Trimming removed 3 bases from V and 3 bases from J; junction bases left unmatched: 8. This CDR3 contains 16 residues.

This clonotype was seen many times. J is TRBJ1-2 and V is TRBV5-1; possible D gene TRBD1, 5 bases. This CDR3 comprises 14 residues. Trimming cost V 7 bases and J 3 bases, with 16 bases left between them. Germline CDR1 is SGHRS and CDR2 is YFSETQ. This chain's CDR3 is CASSGQGRYYGYTF. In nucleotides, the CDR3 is TGCGCCAGCTCGGGGCAGGGAAGATACTATGGCTACACCTTC. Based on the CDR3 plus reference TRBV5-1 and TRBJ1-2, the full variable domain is KAGVTQTPRYLIKTRGQQVTLSCSPISGHRSVSWYQQTPGQGLQFLFEYFSETQRNKGNFPGRFSGRQFSNSRSEMNVSTLELGDSALYLCASSGQGRYYGYTFGSGTRLTVV.

The CDR3 loop reads CASSQSPGLAGKETQYF. CDR3 in DNA: TGCGCCAGCAGCCAAAGTCCGGGACTAGCGGGAAAAGAGACCCAGTACTTC. The chain carries TRBV4-3 and TRBJ2-5, with 13 bases aligning to TRBD2. J gave up 3 bases and V 2 bases, and 6 bases lay outside the gene matches. Germline values: CDR1 LGHNA, CDR2 YSLEER. This CDR3 contains 17 residues.

CDR3: CASSDYNQPQHF. The DNA for the CDR3 is TGTGCCAGCAGTGATTACAATCAGCCCCAGCATTTT. This sequence joins TRBV6-1 and TRBJ1-5; D is undetermined. V dropped 3 bases and J dropped 3 bases, with 3 bases sitting between them. The CDR3 is made up of 12 amino acids. Germline assignment: CDR1 MNHNS and CDR2 SASEGT.

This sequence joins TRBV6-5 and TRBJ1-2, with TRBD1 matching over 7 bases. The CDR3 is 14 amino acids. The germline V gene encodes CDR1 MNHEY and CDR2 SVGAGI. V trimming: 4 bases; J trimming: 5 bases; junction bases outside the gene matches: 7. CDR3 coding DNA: TGTGCCAGCAGTTCGCCCACAGGGGCGTATGGCTACACCTTC. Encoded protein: CASSSPTGAYGYTF.

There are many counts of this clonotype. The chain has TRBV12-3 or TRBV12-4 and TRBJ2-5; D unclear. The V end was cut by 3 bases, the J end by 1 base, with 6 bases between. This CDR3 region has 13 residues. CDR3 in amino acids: CASSFNGQETQYF. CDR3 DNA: TGTGCCAGCAGTTTTAACGGCCAAGAGACCCAGTACTTC.